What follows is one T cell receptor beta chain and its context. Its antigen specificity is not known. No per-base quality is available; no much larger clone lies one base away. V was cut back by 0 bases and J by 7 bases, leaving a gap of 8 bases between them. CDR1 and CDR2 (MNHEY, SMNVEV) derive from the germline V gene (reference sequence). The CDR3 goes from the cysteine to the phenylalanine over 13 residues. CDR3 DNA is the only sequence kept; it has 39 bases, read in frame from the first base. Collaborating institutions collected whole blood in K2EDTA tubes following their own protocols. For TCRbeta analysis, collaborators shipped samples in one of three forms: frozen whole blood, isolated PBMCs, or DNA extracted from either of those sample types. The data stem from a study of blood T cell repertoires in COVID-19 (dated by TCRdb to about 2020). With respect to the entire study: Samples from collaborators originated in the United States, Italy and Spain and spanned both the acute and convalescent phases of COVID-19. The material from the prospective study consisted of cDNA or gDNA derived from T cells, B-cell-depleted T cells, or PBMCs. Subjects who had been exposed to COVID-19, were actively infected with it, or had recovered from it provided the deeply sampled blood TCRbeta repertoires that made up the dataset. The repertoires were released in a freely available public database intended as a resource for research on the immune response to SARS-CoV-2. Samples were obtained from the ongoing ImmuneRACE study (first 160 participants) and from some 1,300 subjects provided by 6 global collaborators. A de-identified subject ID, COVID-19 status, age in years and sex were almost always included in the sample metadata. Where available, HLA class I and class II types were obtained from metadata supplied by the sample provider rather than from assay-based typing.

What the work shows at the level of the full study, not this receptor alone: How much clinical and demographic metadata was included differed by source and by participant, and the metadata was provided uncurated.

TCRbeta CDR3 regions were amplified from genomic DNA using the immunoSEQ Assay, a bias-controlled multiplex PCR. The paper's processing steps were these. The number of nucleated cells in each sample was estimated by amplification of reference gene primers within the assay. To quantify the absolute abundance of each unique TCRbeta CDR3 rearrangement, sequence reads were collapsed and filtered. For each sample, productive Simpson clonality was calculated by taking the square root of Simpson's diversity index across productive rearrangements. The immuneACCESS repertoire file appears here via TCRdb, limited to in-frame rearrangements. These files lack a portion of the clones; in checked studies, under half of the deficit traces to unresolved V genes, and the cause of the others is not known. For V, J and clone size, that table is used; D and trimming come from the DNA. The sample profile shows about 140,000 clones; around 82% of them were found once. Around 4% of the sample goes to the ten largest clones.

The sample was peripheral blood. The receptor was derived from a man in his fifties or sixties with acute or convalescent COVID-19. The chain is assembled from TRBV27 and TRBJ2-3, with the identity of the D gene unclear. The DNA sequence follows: TGTGCCAGCAGTTTATCGTGGCAGAATACGCAGTATTTT. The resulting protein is CASSLSWQNTQYF.